These T cell receptor beta chains were read from a single sample in a study of shared clonotypes between healthy human individuals. Clones were read by immunoSEQ multiplex PCR, and TCRdb kept only the in-frame ones, dropping some. The sample shows about 520,000 clones, approximately 95% of them seen only once. The specimen sequenced was naive CD4+ T cells sorted from blood. The receptors shown here come from a woman in her thirties in good health. CDR3s include the opening cysteine and the closing phenylalanine or tryptophan. A D gene is named only where the DNA matches it firmly. Where a row states a size, it is once, few, many or the class of an expanded clone; other rows omit it.

D gene: -
CDR3 length: 16
J gene: TRBJ2-1
clone size: -
V gene: TRBV4-1
CDR3 protein: CASSQQPRDLYNEQFF
CDR3 DNA: TGCGCCAGCAGCCAGCAGCCTCGGGACCTGTACAATGAGCAGTTCTTC

D gene: TRBD1
CDR3 length: 17
J gene: TRBJ1-4
clone size: -
V gene: TRBV28
CDR3 protein: CASSLAESTGFNEKLFF
CDR3 DNA: TGTGCCAGCAGTTTGGCCGAATCGACAGGGTTTAATGAAAAACTGTTTTTT

D gene: -
CDR3 length: 14
J gene: TRBJ2-7
clone size: -
V gene: TRBV28
CDR3 protein: CASSRRGRSYEQYF
CDR3 DNA: TGTGCCAGTTCCCGGCGGGGGCGATCCTACGAGCAGTACTTC

D gene: -
CDR3 length: 14
J gene: TRBJ2-1
clone size: -
V gene: TRBV5-1
CDR3 protein: CASSREGRNNEQFF
CDR3 DNA: TGCGCCAGCAGCCGGGAAGGACGGAACAATGAGCAGTTCTTC

D gene: TRBD1
CDR3 length: 15
J gene: TRBJ2-7
clone size: -
V gene: TRBV6-1
CDR3 protein: CASSEAGTGPYEQYF
CDR3 DNA: TGTGCCAGCAGTGAAGCCGGGACAGGACCATACGAGCAGTACTTC

D gene: TRBD2
CDR3 length: 19
J gene: TRBJ2-7
clone size: once
V gene: TRBV19
CDR3 protein: CASSTKSGLAGGAFYEQYF
CDR3 DNA: TGTGCCAGTAGTACAAAATCCGGACTAGCGGGAGGAGCCTTCTACGAGCAGTACTTC

D gene: -
CDR3 length: 17
J gene: TRBJ1-1
clone size: once
V gene: TRBV16
CDR3 protein: CASSQLWGRSMNTEAFF
CDR3 DNA: TGTGCCAGCAGCCAATTATGGGGGAGGAGCATGAACACTGAAGCTTTCTTT

D gene: TRBD1
CDR3 length: 19
J gene: TRBJ2-6
clone size: -
V gene: TRBV5-4
CDR3 protein: CASSTGQGAGWTGANVLTF
CDR3 DNA: TGTGCCAGCAGCACGGGACAGGGGGCAGGATGGACTGGGGCCAACGTCCTGACTTTC

D gene: -
CDR3 length: 12
J gene: TRBJ2-5
clone size: -
V gene: TRBV5-1
CDR3 protein: CASSPDQETQYF
CDR3 DNA: TGCGCCAGCAGCCCGGACCAAGAGACCCAGTACTTC

D gene: TRBD1
CDR3 length: 15
J gene: TRBJ2-7
clone size: -
V gene: TRBV19
CDR3 protein: CASSIGDRELYEQYF
CDR3 DNA: TGTGCCAGTAGTATTGGGGACAGGGAATTATACGAGCAGTACTTC

D gene: TRBD1
CDR3 length: 13
J gene: TRBJ2-3
clone size: -
V gene: TRBV6-5
CDR3 protein: CASSRTGGGTQYF
CDR3 DNA: TGTGCCAGCAGCCGGACAGGGGGGGGTACGCAGTATTTT

D gene: TRBD1
CDR3 length: 16
J gene: TRBJ2-7
clone size: -
V gene: TRBV7-9
CDR3 protein: CASSFPSGQGAYEQYF
CDR3 DNA: TGTGCCAGCAGCTTTCCCTCGGGTCAGGGGGCCTACGAGCAGTACTTC

D gene: TRBD2
CDR3 length: 17
J gene: TRBJ2-7
clone size: -
V gene: TRBV5-1
CDR3 protein: CASSVYRTSGSSHEQYF
CDR3 DNA: TGCGCCAGCAGCGTCTACCGCACTAGCGGGAGTTCCCACGAGCAGTACTTC

D gene: -
CDR3 length: 14
J gene: TRBJ2-1
clone size: -
V gene: TRBV18
CDR3 protein: CASSPNGRGDEQFF
CDR3 DNA: TGTGCCAGCTCACCAAATGGACGGGGCGATGAGCAGTTCTTC

D gene: -
CDR3 length: 17
J gene: TRBJ2-4
clone size: -
V gene: TRBV28
CDR3 protein: CASSPLRSMKAKNIQYF
CDR3 DNA: TGTGCCAGCAGTCCCCTGCGCTCAATGAAAGCCAAAAACATTCAGTACTTC

D gene: -
CDR3 length: 10
J gene: TRBJ2-1
clone size: -
V gene: TRBV20-1
CDR3 protein: CSARHNEQFF
CDR3 DNA: TGCAGTGCTAGACACAATGAGCAGTTCTTC

D gene: -
CDR3 length: 14
J gene: TRBJ2-1
clone size: -
V gene: TRBV5-4
CDR3 protein: CASSFRDGGNEQFF
CDR3 DNA: TGTGCCAGCAGCTTCCGGGACGGGGGTAATGAGCAGTTCTTC

D gene: TRBD2
CDR3 length: 15
J gene: TRBJ2-1
clone size: -
V gene: TRBV4-1
CDR3 protein: CASSQVLADRNEQFF
CDR3 DNA: TGCGCCAGCAGCCAAGTCCTAGCGGATCGGAATGAGCAGTTCTTC

D gene: -
CDR3 length: 12
J gene: TRBJ1-1
clone size: -
V gene: TRBV30
CDR3 protein: CAWSVQGAEAFF
CDR3 DNA: TGTGCCTGGAGTGTACAGGGTGCTGAAGCTTTCTTT

D gene: TRBD2
CDR3 length: 16
J gene: TRBJ2-2
clone size: -
V gene: TRBV5-1
CDR3 protein: CASSRGTSGYTGELFF
CDR3 DNA: TGCGCCAGCAGCAGGGGGACTAGCGGCTACACCGGGGAGCTGTTTTTT

D gene: -
CDR3 length: 15
J gene: TRBJ2-7
clone size: -
V gene: TRBV28
CDR3 protein: CASNPSGQGAYEQYF
CDR3 DNA: TGTGCCAGCAATCCCTCGGGGCAGGGTGCCTACGAGCAGTACTTC

D gene: -
CDR3 length: 14
J gene: TRBJ2-1
clone size: few
V gene: TRBV9
CDR3 protein: CASSVATLAYEQFF
CDR3 DNA: TGTGCCAGCAGCGTAGCTACTCTGGCCTATGAGCAGTTCTTC

D gene: TRBD1
CDR3 length: 18
J gene: TRBJ2-4
clone size: -
V gene: TRBV5-1
CDR3 protein: CASSQGTGGLSPQNIQYF
CDR3 DNA: TGCGCCAGCAGCCAAGGGACAGGGGGACTCTCCCCCCAAAACATTCAGTACTTC

D gene: -
CDR3 length: 13
J gene: TRBJ2-2
clone size: -
V gene: TRBV10-3
CDR3 protein: CAISREGTGELFF
CDR3 DNA: TGTGCCATCAGCAGGGAAGGCACCGGGGAGCTGTTTTTT

D gene: -
CDR3 length: 13
J gene: TRBJ2-5
clone size: -
V gene: TRBV30
CDR3 protein: CAWSGGIQETQYF
CDR3 DNA: TGTGCCTGGAGTGGAGGAATCCAAGAGACCCAGTACTTC

D gene: TRBD1
CDR3 length: 15
J gene: TRBJ1-5
clone size: -
V gene: TRBV28
CDR3 protein: CASSSGGVAGQPQHF
CDR3 DNA: TGTGCCAGCAGTTCAGGGGGGGTTGCGGGACAGCCCCAGCATTTT